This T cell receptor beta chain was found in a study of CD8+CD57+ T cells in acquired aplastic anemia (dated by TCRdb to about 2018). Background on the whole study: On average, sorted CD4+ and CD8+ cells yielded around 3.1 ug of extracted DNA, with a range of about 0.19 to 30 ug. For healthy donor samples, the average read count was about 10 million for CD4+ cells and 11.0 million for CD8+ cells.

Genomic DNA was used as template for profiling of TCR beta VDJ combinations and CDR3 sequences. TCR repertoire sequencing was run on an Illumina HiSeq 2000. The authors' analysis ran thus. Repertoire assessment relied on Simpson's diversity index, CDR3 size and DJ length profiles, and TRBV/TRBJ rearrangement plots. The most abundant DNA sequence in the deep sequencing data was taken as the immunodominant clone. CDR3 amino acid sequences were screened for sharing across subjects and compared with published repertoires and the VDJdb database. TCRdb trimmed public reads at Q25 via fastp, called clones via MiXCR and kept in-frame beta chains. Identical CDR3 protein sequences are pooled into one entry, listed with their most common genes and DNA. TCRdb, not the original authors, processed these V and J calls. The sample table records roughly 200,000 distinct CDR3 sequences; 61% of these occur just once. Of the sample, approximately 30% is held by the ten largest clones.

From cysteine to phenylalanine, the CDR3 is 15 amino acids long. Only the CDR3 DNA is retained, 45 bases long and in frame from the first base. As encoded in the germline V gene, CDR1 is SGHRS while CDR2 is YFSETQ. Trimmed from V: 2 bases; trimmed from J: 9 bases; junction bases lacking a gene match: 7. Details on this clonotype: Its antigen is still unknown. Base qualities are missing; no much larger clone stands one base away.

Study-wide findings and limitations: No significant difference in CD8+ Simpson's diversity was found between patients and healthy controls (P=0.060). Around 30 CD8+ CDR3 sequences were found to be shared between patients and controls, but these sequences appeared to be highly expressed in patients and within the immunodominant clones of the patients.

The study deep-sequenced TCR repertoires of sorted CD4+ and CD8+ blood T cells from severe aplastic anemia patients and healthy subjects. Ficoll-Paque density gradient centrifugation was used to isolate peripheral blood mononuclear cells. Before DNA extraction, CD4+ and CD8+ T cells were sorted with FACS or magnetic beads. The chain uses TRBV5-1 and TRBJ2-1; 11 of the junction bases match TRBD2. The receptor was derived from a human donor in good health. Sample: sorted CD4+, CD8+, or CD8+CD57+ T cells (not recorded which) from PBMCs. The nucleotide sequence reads TGCGCCAGCAGCTTACTAGCGGGAGTACCGACTGAGCAGTTCTTC. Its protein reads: CASSLLAGVPTEQFF.